The clone carrying this T cell receptor (beta chain) was seen only a few times. The target antigen is unknown. Germline loops: CDR1 MDHEN, CDR2 SYDVKM. CDR3 length: 13 amino acids. Trimming left V 6 bases short and J 7 bases short, with 15 bases between. The source of the sample is a study of blood T cells in healthy people across ages. Study observations and caveats: A roughly linear age-dependent decrease characterized TCR beta diversity per million T cells.

A J-beta primer mix and a sample-barcoded 5' primer were used in a second PCR of about 7 to 12 cycles. TCRdb recomputed calls from the 5' RACE reads with MiXCR, one row per CDR3 protein. The sample has 950,000 to 1,200,000 distinct CDR3 sequences; more than 30% are singletons. This chain links TRBV28 with TRBJ1-2; unclear D gene. The sample comprised blood. This clonotype was obtained from a young man in good health. The CDR3 spells CASSTPAWSGYTF. The CDR3 nucleotides are TGTGCCAGCAGCACCCCAGCATGGTCTGGCTACACCTTC.